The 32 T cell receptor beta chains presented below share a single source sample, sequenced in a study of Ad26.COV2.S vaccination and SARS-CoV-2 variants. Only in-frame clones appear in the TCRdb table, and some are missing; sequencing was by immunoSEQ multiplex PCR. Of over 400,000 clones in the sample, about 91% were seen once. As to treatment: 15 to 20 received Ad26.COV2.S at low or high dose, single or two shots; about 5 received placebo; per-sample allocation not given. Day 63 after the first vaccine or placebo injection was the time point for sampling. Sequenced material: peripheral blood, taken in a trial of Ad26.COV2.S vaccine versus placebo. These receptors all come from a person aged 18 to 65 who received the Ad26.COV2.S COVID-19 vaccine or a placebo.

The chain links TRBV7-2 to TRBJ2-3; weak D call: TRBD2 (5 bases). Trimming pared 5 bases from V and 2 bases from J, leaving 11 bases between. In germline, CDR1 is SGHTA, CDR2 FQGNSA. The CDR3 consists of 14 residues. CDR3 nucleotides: TGTGCCAGCAGCCCGAGGGCCTCCACAGATACGCAGTATTTT. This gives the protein CASSPRASTDTQYF.

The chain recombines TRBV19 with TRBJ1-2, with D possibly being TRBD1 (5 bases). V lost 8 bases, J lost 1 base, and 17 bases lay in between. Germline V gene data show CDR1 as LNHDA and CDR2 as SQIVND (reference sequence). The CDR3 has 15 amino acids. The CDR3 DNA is TGTGCCAGTCTAAAGACAGAAAGTTTTAACTATGGCTACACCTTC. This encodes CASLKTESFNYGYTF.

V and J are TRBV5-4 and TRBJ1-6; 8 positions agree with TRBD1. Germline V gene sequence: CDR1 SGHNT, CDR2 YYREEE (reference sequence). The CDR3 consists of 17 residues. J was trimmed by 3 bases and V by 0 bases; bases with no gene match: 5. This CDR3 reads CASSLAGGQVYNSPLHF. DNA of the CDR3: TGTGCCAGCAGCTTGGCAGGGGGCCAGGTCTATAATTCACCCCTCCACTTT.

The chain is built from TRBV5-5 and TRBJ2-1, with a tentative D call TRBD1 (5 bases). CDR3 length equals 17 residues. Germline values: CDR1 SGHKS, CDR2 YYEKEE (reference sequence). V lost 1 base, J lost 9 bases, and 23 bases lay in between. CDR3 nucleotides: TGTGCCAGCAGCTTGAGACCGCCGGTCAGCCCCCAGGGTGAGCAGTTCTTC. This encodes CASSLRPPVSPQGEQFF.

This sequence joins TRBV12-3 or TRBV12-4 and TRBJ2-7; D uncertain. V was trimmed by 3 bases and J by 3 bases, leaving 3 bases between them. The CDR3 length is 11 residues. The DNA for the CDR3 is TGTGCCAGCAGTTTTCTCTACGAGCAGTACTTC. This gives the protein CASSFLYEQYF.

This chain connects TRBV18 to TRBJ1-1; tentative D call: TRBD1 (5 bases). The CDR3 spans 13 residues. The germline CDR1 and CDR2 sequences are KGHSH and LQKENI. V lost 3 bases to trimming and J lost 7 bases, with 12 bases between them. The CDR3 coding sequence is TGTGCCAGCTCACCCCGGGACGAACATGAAGCTTTCTTT. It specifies CASSPRDEHEAFF.

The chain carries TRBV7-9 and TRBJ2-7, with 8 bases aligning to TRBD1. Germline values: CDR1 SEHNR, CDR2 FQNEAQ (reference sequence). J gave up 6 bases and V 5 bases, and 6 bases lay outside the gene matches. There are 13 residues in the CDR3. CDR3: CASSTGTGPEQYF. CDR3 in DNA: TGTGCCAGCAGCACCGGGACAGGCCCCGAGCAGTACTTC.

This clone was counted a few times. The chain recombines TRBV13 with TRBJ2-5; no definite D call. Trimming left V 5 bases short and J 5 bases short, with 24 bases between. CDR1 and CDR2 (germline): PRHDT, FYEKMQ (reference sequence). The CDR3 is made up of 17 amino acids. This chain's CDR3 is CASSLRAGPYGVETQYF. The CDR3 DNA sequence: TGTGCCAGCAGCCTTAGGGCTGGACCCTACGGAGTGGAGACCCAGTACTTC.

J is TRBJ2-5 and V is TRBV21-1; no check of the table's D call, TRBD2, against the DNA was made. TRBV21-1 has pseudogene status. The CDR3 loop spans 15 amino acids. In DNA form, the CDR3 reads TGTGCCAACCCCATGGAGGGAAAGGATTTGGAGACCCAGTACTTC. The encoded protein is CANPMEGKDLETQYF.

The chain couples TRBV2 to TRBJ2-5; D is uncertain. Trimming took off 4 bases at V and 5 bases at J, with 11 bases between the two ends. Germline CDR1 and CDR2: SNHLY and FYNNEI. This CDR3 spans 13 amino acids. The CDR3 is CASSGSERETQYF. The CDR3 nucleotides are TGTGCCAGCAGTGGGTCCGAAAGGGAGACCCAGTACTTC.

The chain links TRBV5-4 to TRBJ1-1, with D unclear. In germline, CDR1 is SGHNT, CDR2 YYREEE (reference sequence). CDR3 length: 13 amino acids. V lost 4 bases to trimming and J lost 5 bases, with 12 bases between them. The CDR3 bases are TGTGCCAGCAGCGACACCCGATGGACTGAAGCTTTCTTT. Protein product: CASSDTRWTEAFF.

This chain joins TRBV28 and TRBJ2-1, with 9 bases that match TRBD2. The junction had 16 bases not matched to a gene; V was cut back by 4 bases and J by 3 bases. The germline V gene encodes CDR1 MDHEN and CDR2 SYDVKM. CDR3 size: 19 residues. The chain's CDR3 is CASSSQPSLAGENYNEQFF. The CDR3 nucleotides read TGTGCCAGCAGTTCCCAACCCTCATTAGCGGGAGAAAACTACAATGAGCAGTTCTTC.

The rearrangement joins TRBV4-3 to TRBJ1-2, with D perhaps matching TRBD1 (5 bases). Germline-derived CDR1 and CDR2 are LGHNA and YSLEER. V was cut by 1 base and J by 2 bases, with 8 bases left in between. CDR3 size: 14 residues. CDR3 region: CASSQAGTNYGYTF. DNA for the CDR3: TGCGCCAGCAGCCAAGCCGGGACCAACTATGGCTACACCTTC.

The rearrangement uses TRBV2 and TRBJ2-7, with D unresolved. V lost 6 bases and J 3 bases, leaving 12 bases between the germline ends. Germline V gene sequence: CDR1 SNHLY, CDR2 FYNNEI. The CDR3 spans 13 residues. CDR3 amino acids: CASRPPGRYEQYV. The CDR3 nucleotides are TGTGCCAGCAGGCCTCCCGGTCGCTACGAGCAGTACGTC.

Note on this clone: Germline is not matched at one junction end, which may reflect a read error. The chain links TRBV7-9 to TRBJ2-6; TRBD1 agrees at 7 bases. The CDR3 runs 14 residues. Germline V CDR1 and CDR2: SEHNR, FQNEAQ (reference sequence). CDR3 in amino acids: CASSTQTGVNVLTF. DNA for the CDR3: TGTGCCAGCAGCACTCAAACAGGGGTCAACGTCCTGACTTTC.

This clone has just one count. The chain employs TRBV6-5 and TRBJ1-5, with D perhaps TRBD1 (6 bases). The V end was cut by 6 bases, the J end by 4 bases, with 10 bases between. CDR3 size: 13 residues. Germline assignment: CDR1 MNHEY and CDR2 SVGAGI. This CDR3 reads CASRQGPNQPQHF. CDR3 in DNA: TGTGCCAGCAGACAGGGACCAAATCAGCCCCAGCATTTT.

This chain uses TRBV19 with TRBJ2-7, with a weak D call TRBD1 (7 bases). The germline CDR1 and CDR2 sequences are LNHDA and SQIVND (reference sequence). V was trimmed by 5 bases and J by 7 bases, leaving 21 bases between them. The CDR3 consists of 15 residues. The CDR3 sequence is CASSRSSRGDGEQYF. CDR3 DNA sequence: TGTGCCAGTAGTCGCTCCAGCAGGGGGGATGGGGAGCAGTACTTC.

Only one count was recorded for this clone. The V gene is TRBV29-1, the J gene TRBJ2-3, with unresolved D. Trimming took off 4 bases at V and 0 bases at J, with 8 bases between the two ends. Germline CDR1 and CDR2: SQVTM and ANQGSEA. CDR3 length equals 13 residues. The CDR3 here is CSVASASTDTQYF. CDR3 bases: TGCAGCGTTGCATCGGCTAGCACAGATACGCAGTATTTT.

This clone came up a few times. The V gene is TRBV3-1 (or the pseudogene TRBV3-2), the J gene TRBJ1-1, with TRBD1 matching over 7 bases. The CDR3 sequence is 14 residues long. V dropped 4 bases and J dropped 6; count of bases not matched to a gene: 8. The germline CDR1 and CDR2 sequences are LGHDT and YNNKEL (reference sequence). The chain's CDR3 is CASSRETGIPEAFF. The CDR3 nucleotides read TGTGCCAGCAGCCGAGAGACAGGGATCCCTGAAGCTTTCTTT.

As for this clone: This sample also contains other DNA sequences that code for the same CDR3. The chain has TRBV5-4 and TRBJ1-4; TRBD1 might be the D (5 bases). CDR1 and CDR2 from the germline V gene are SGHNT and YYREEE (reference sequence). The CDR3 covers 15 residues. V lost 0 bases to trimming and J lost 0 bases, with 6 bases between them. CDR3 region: CASSLGGATNEKLFF. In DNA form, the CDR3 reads TGTGCCAGCAGCTTGGGAGGGGCAACTAATGAAAAACTGTTTTTT.

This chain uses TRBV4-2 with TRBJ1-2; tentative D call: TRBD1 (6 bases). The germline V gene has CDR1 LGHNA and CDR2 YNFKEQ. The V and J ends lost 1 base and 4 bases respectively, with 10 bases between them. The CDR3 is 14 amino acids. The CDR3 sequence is CASSQGSGAYGYTF. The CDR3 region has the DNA TGTGCCAGCAGCCAAGGGTCAGGGGCCTATGGCTACACCTTC.

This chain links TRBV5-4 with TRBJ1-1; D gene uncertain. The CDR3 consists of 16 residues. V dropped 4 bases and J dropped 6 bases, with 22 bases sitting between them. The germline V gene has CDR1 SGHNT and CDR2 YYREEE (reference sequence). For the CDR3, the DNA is TGTGCCAGCAGCGTTGCGGCAGGACGAGGGTGGGCTGAAGCTTTCTTT. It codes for CASSVAAGRGWAEAFF.

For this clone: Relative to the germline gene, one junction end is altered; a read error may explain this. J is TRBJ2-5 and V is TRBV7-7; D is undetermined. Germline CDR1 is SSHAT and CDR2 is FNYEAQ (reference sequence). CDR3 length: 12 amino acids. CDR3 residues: CASSPSSETQYF. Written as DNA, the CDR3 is TGTGCTAGCAGCCCATCCTCCGAGACCCAGTACTTC. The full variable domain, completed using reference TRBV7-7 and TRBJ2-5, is GAGVSQSPRYKVTKRGQDVTLRCDPISSHATLYWYQQALGQGPEFLTYFNYEAQPDKSGLPSDRFSAERPEGSISTLTIQRTEQRDSAMYRCASSPSSETQYFGPGTRLLVL.

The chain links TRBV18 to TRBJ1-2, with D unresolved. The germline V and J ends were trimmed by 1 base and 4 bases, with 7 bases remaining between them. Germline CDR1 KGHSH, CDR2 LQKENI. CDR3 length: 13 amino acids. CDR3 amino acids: CASSPRNAYGYTF. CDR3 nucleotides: TGTGCCAGCTCACCACGAAATGCCTATGGCTACACCTTC.

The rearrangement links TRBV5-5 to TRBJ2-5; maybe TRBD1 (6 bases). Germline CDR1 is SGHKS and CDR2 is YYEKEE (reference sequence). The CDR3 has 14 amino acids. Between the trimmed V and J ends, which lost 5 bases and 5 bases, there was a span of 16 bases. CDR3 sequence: CASRTTGQWETQYF. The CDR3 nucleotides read TGTGCCAGCAGGACAACCGGACAGTGGGAGACCCAGTACTTC.

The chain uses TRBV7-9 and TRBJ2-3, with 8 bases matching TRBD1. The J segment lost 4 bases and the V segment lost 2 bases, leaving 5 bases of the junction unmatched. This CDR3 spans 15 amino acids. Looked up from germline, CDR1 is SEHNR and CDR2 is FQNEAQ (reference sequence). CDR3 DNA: TGTGCCAGCAGCTTACCGGACAGGGATGCAGATACGCAGTATTTT. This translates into CASSLPDRDADTQYF.

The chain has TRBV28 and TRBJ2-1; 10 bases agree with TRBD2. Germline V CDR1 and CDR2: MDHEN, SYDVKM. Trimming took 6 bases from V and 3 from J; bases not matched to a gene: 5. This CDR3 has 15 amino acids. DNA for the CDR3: TGTGCCAGCAGACCCGAGCGGGGGGGCTACAATGAGCAGTTCTTC. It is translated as CASRPERGGYNEQFF.

The CDR3 protein is CASSLDLAGGPGDTQYF. DNA for the CDR3: TGTGCCAGCAGCTTAGACCTAGCGGGGGGGCCTGGGGATACGCAGTATTTT. V is TRBV7-9 and J is TRBJ2-3; 12 nucleotides match TRBD2. This CDR3 comprises 17 residues. After removal of 1 base from V and 6 bases from J, the junction contained 8 bases not matched to a gene. The germline gives CDR1 SEHNR, CDR2 FQNEAQ (reference sequence).

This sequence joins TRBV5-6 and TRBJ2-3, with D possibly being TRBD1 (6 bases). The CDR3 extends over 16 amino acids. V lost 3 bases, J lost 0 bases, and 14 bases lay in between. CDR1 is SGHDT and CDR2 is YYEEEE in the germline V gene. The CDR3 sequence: CASSSITGWSTDTQYF. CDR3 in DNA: TGTGCCAGCAGCTCCATTACAGGGTGGAGCACAGATACGCAGTATTTT.

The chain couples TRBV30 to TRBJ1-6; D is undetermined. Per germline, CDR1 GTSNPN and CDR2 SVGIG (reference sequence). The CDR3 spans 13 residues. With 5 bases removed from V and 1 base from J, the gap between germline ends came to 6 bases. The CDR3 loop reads CAWAVSYNSPLHF. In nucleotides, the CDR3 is TGTGCCTGGGCGGTTTCCTATAATTCACCCCTCCACTTT.

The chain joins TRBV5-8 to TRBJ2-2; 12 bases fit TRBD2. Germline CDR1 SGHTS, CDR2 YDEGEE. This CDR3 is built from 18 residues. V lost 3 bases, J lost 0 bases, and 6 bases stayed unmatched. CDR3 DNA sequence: TGTGCCAGCAGCTCCTGGACTAGCGGGGCCCCGAACACCGGGGAGCTGTTTTTT. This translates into CASSSWTSGAPNTGELFF.

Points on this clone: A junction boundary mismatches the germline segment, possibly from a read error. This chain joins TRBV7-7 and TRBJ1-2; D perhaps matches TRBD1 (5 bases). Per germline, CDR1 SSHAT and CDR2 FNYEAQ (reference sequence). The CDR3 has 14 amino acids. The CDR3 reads CASSPSTANYGYTF. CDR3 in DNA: TGTGCTAGCAGCCCCTCGACAGCTAACTATGGCTACACCTTC.